This T cell receptor beta chain was recovered during a study of blood T cell repertoires in COVID-19. The wider study: PBMCs, B-cell-depleted T cells, or T cells provided the cDNA or gDNA that made up the material.

Assay used: immunoSEQ multiplex PCR; TCRdb lists only in-frame clones, some missing. The table includes about 150,000 clones, approximately 80% detected once. V was pared by 2 bases and J by 6 bases, with 17 bases between. Germline assignment: CDR1 SGHDN and CDR2 FVKESK. The CDR3 contains 15 residues. The chain carries TRBV14 and TRBJ2-7, with D hard to call. Sequencing used peripheral blood. This TCR came from a woman aged 45-65 years with acute or convalescent COVID-19. CDR3 amino acids: CASSQFPRAHSEQYF. DNA of the CDR3: TGTGCCAGCAGCCAATTTCCCCGCGCCCATTCCGAGCAGTACTTC. Using reference TRBV14 and TRBJ2-7 for the parts outside the CDR3, the full variable domain is EAGVTQFPSHSVIEKGQTVTLRCDPISGHDNLYWYRRVMGKEIKFLLHFVKESKQDESGMPNNRFLAERTGGTYSTLKVQPAELEDSGVYFCASSQFPRAHSEQYFGPGTRLTVT.